The source of this T cell receptor beta chain is a study of cytomegalovirus exposure and HLA in healthy donors. General study findings and limits: Some public TCRs appeared in many individuals, while most sequences were rare. Solely CMV serostatus was available to characterize immune exposure. When the data were analyzed later, several of the most significant clusters appeared to be linked to common viral pathogens. A later analysis found that most CMV-associated TCR beta chains appeared HLA-restricted.

Both 60 Vbeta primers and 13 Jbeta primers went into the PCR. Some clones are missing from TCRdb's copy, which holds only in-frame ones; the method was immunoSEQ multiplex PCR. The repertoire has 100,000 to 150,000 clones, about three quarters of them found once; the top ten carry less than 4.5%. Turning to this clone: Its specificity is unknown.

CDR1 and CDR2 (germline): SGHRS, YFSETQ. The CDR3 covers 16 residues. V shed 5 bases and J shed 2 bases, with 14 bases lying between them. The J gene is TRBJ2-6, the V gene TRBV5-1, with D perhaps matching TRBD1 (6 bases). Sample: PBMCs. The source is a man aged 25-40 years in good health and CMV-seronegative. In nucleotides, the CDR3 is TGCGCCAGCAGACAGACGTACAGGGCTGGGGCCAACGTCCTGACTTTC. Residues: CASRQTYRAGANVLTF. The full variable domain, its missing parts supplied by reference TRBV5-1 and TRBJ2-6, is KAGVTQTPRYLIKTRGQQVTLSCSPISGHRSVSWYQQTPGQGLQFLFEYFSETQRNKGNFPGRFSGRQFSNSRSEMNVSTLELGDSALYLCASRQTYRAGANVLTFGAGSRLTVL.